A single sample is the source of the 5 T cell receptor beta chains below, sequenced in a study of siplizumab effects on memory and regulatory T cells. Profiling relied on immunoSEQ multiplex PCR, and the TCRdb table lists in-frame clones only, not all of them. The sample lists about 72,000 clones; more than 80% were seen once. Sequenced input: CD8+ T cells sorted from blood. The source of these receptors is a human donor in good health.

The gene calls are TRBV6-5 and TRBJ1-2, with D unclear. The length of the CDR3 is 14 residues. The germline V gene encodes CDR1 MNHEY and CDR2 SVGAGI. The ends were cut back, 10 bases at V and 0 bases at J, with 15 bases in the middle. The CDR3 loop reads CAIRTGRANYGYTF. As DNA, the CDR3 is TGTGCCATCCGGACGGGAAGAGCTAACTATGGCTACACCTTC.

This rearrangement joins TRBV18 to TRBJ1-2; no reliable D call. Per the germline V gene, CDR1 is KGHSH and CDR2 is LQKENI. The CDR3 sequence is 12 residues long. Trimming cost V 2 bases and J 1 base, with 2 bases left between them. The CDR3: CASSPINYGYTF. CDR3 nucleotides: TGTGCCAGCTCACCAATTAACTATGGCTACACCTTC.

This chain joins TRBV7-9 and TRBJ2-5, with D perhaps matching TRBD2 (5 bases). CDR1 and CDR2 (germline): SEHNR, FQNEAQ (reference sequence). Trimming pared 5 bases from V and 1 base from J, leaving 8 bases between. The length of the CDR3 is 13 residues. The CDR3 bases are TGTGCCAGCAGCCCGGGGATCCAAGAGACCCAGTACTTC. It translates to CASSPGIQETQYF. The variable domain in full, with the rest retrieved from reference TRBV7-9 and TRBJ2-5, is DTGVSQNPRHKITKRGQNVTFRCDPISEHNRLYWYRQTLGQGPEFLTYFQNEAQLEKSRLLSDRFSAERPKGSFSTLEIQRTEQGDSAMYLCASSPGIQETQYFGPGTRLLVL.

This rearrangement joins TRBV4-1 to TRBJ2-2; D unclear. The CDR3 loop spans 12 amino acids. The V gene's germline CDR1 is MGHRA and CDR2 YSYEKL. Between the trimmed V and J ends, which lost 11 bases and 1 base, there was a span of 8 bases. DNA of the CDR3: TGCGCCGCGGCAAGGAACACCGGGGAGCTGTTTTTT. Translation gives CAAARNTGELFF.

The CDR3 DNA reads TGTGCCAGCAGCTCAGGGCTGGAAGAGACCCAGTACTTC. Translated: CASSSGLEETQYF. J is TRBJ2-5 and V is TRBV5-4, with D maybe TRBD1 (5 bases). The CDR3 contains 13 residues. V lost 3 bases and J 3 bases, leaving 9 bases between the germline ends. Germline-derived CDR1 and CDR2 are SGHNT and YYREEE (reference sequence).